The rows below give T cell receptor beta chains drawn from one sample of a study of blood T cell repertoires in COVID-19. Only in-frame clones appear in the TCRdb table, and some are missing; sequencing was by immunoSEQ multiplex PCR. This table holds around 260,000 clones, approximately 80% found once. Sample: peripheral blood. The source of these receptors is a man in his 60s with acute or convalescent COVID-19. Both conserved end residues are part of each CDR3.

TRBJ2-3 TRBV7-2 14 CASSFRLGSDTQYF
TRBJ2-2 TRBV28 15 CASSVPSGRNGELFF
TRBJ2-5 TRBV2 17 CASSEPLLAPRVETQYF
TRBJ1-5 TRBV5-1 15 CASSLEGGGNQPQHF
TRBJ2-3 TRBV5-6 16 CASSPTGYGRQDTQYF
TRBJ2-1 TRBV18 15 CASSPELASYNEQFF
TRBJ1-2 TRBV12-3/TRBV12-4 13 CASRKGQGVGYTF
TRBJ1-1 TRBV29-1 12 CSFRTGGTEAFF
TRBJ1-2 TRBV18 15 CASSPPRTGGSGYTF
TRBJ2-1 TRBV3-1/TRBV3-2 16 CASSSRLAGDYNEQFF
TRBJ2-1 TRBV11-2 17 CASSLWPQSGRANEQFF
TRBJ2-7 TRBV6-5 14 CASSQTGGTYEQYF
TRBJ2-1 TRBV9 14 CASSVAQGYNEQFF
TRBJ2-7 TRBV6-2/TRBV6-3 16 CASSYGGQGGSYEQYF
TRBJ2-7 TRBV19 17 CASSIKGLAGTNYEQYF
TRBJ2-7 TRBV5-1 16 CASSPTGDQLAYEQYF
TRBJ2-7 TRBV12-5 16 CASGLGGPARGEEQYF
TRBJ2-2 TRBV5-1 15 CASSFLERLTGELFF
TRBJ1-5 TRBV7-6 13 CASSLGAQAPQHF
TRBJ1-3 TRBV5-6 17 CASSLISQGTSGDTIYF
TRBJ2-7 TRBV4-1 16 CASSHPSGTGGYEQYF
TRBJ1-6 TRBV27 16 CASSLSGGNLNSPLHF
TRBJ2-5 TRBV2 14 CASKFGTVQETQYF
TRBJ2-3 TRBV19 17 CASSIRGTASSTDTQYF
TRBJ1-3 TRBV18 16 CASSPPGGLSGNTIYF
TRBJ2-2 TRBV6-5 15 CASRSTGANTGELFF
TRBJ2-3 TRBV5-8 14 CASSLGRDTDTQYF
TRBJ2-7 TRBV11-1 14 CASSFSGVGYEQYF
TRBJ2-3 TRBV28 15 CASSLLREGTDTQYF
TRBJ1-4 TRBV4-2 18 CASSQIGTEGATNEKLFF
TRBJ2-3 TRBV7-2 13 CASRRSSTDTQYF
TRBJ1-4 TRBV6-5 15 CASSYSGGRGEKLFF
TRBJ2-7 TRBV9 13 CASSVSSGYEQYF
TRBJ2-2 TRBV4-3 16 CASSTRTSGSVGELFF
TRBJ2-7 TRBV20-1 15 CSASSGTSGGYEQYF
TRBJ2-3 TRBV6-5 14 CAGSPRDKTDTQYF
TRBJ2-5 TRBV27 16 CASSLSGLAGTETQYF
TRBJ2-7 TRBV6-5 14 CASTLRQGQDEQYF
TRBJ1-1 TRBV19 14 CASRPGEGSTEAFF
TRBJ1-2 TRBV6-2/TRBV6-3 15 CASSSLGQGNYGYTF
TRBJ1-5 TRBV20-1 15 CSASSGQVLHQPQHF
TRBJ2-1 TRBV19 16 CASSGRSGRSYNEQFF
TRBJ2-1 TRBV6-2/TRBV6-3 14 CASSPGQAYNEQFF
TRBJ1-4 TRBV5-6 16 CASSFPGVVSHEKLFF
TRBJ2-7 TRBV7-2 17 CASSLALAGGYPHEQYF
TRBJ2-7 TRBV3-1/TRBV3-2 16 CASSPQGGGRISEQYF
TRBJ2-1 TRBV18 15 CASSPPDRRGNEQFF
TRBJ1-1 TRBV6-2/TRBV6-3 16 CASSYPSTGFGTEAFF
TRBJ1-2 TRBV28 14 CASNPSLANYGYTF
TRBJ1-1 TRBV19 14 CASSLSWTVTEAFF
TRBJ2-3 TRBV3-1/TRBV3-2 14 CASSTHSLPDTQYF
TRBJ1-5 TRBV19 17 CASSIDLREVSNQPQHF
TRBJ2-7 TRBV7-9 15 CASSLASGQDYEQYF
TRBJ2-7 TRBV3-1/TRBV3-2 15 CASSPSGGLSYEQYF